This T cell receptor (beta chain) was sequenced for a study of T cell changes during pregnancy in multiple sclerosis. TCRdb's table, derived via immunoSEQ multiplex PCR, lists solely in-frame clones and lacks some. The table records roughly 48,000 clones, roughly 85% of them present only once. Germline lookup yields CDR1 SGDLS and CDR2 YYNGEE. This CDR3 comprises 16 residues. With 2 bases clipped from V and 2 bases from J, the junction kept 8 bases outside the gene matches. The clonotype was recovered from a female donor with multiple sclerosis, enrolled in a pregnancy study. The source was CD4+ T cells from peripheral blood mononuclear cells, collected in the second trimester of pregnancy. The chain joins TRBV9 to TRBJ2-3; 7 bases fit TRBD1. CDR3 in DNA: TGTGCCAGCAGCGTGGGGGCAGAGGGGGCCACAGATACGCAGTATTTT. It codes for CASSVGAEGATDTQYF.